This T cell receptor beta chain was found in a study of blood T cell repertoires in COVID-19. V lost 6 bases to trimming and J lost 2 bases; unmatched junction nucleotides: 11. There are 16 residues in the CDR3. Germline lookup yields CDR1 ENHRY and CDR2 SYGVKD. The assay was immunoSEQ multiplex PCR, and TCRdb's table has in-frame clones only and misses some. The repertoire holds tens of thousands of clones, with around nine tenths as singletons. The clonotype was recovered from a woman in her sixties or seventies with COVID-19, enrolled during active disease. The sample comprised peripheral blood. The chain couples TRBV10-3 to TRBJ2-5, with TRBD2 matching 8 bases. CDR3 in amino acids: CAISRLIAGPQETQYF. Written as DNA, the CDR3 is TGTGCCATCAGCAGATTAATAGCGGGACCTCAAGAGACCCAGTACTTC.